A selection of T cell receptor beta chains follows, all from one sample in a study of blood T cell repertoires in COVID-19. The table came from immunoSEQ multiplex PCR; TCRdb's copy has only in-frame clones and leaves some out. The repertoire consists of roughly 57,000 clones, with about 89% occurring once and the leading ten covering around 6.9%. Specimen: peripheral blood. These receptors all come from a man aged 60-69 years with active or convalescent COVID-19. Both conserved end residues are part of each CDR3. A D gene is named only where the DNA matches it firmly. Clone size is shown for a subset of rows, as once, few, many or a class of expanded clone.

v_gene,abundance,j_gene,d_gene,CDR3aa,CDR3nt
TRBV11-1,NA,TRBJ2-3,TRBD2,CASGRAGAPDTQYF,TGTGCCAGCGGGAGAGCGGGGGCCCCAGATACGCAGTATTTT
TRBV27,NA,TRBJ1-2,TRBD1,CASREVGQGLTYTF,TGTGCCAGCAGAGAGGTAGGACAGGGACTTACCTACACCTTC
TRBV27,NA,TRBJ2-1,TRBD2,CASSPRLAGAGEQFF,TGTGCCAGCAGTCCTCGACTAGCGGGAGCGGGTGAGCAGTTCTTC
TRBV5-5,once,TRBJ2-1,TRBD2,CASSPRLAGYNEQFF,TGTGCCAGCAGCCCCCGACTAGCGGGATACAATGAGCAGTTCTTC
TRBV24-1,NA,TRBJ2-6,TRBD1,CATSGLPGQESSGANVLTF,TGTGCCACCAGTGGCCTACCGGGACAGGAGAGCTCTGGGGCCAACGTCCTGACTTTC
TRBV7-9,once,TRBJ1-3,NA,CASSLAGSGNTIYF,TGTGCCAGCAGCTTGGCAGGGTCTGGAAACACCATATATTTT
TRBV24-1,once,TRBJ1-4,TRBD1,CATSATGTGEKLFF,TGTGCCACCAGCGCGACAGGGACCGGGGAAAAACTGTTTTTT
TRBV5-1,NA,TRBJ1-5,NA,CASSPEAPGGNQPQHF,TGCGCCAGCAGCCCCGAGGCCCCCGGGGGCAATCAGCCCCAGCATTTT
TRBV5-1,NA,TRBJ2-5,NA,CASSFSLLETQYF,TGCGCCAGCAGCTTCTCCCTACTGGAGACCCAGTACTTC
TRBV6-5,NA,TRBJ2-7,NA,CASRPGYGEQYF,TGTGCCAGCAGACCGGGTTATGGCGAGCAGTACTTC
TRBV19,NA,TRBJ2-3,TRBD1,CASSIAPQGQAQYF,TGTGCCAGTAGTATAGCTCCACAGGGGCAGGCGCAGTATTTT
TRBV9,NA,TRBJ2-7,NA,CASSESGAAYEQYF,TGTGCCAGCAGCGAATCAGGGGCTGCCTACGAGCAGTACTTC
TRBV15,NA,TRBJ2-7,TRBD1,CATSRDAGTGGTYEQYF,TGTGCCACCAGCAGAGACGCTGGGACAGGGGGCACGTACGAGCAGTACTTC
TRBV16,once,TRBJ1-5,NA,CASSQSGSDQPQHF,TGTGCCAGCAGCCAATCAGGCAGCGATCAGCCCCAGCATTTT